Presented here are 12 T cell receptor beta chains from one specimen sequenced in a study of chemoradiotherapy in HPV16-positive cancers. The method was immunoSEQ multiplex PCR; TCRdb's version includes in-frame clones alone and lacks a portion of them. The table has 7,000 to 7,500 clones, roughly four fifths seen once; the top ten hold roughly 6.8%. Sequenced material: tumor tissue, taken from a patient who underwent chemoradiotherapy. Every receptor here comes from a human donor with HPV-associated anogenital cancer.

Note on this clone: Other DNA sequences in the same sample also yield this CDR3. The chain employs TRBV20-1 and TRBJ2-7; maybe TRBD2 (6 bases). CDR1 and CDR2 (germline): DFQATT, SNEGSKA (reference sequence). V gave up 4 bases and J gave up 3 bases, with 7 bases separating them. The CDR3 totals 11 residues. CDR3 loop: CSATGGYEQYF. The DNA of the CDR3 is TGCAGTGCTACCGGGGGCTACGAGCAGTACTTC.

The chain employs TRBV28 and TRBJ2-3; TRBD1 or TRBD2 may be the D gene (5 bases each). Trimming cost V 3 bases and J 2 bases, with 12 bases left between them. The CDR3 has 15 amino acids. Germline CDR1 MDHEN, CDR2 SYDVKM. CDR3 sequence reads: CASSFFSGTTDTQYF. The CDR3 DNA is TGTGCCAGCAGTTTCTTCTCGGGGACCACAGATACGCAGTATTTT.

This sequence joins TRBV11-2 and TRBJ2-7, with 8 bases fitting TRBD1. Germline assignment: CDR1 SGHAT and CDR2 FQNNGV. This CDR3 spans 15 amino acids. Trimming took 5 bases from V and 5 from J; bases not matched to a gene: 11. The CDR3 spells CASSQSGTGGNEQYF. The CDR3 DNA is TGTGCCAGCAGCCAATCCGGGACAGGAGGGAACGAGCAGTACTTC.

The chain recombines TRBV6-1 with TRBJ2-3; TRBD1 agrees at 9 bases. The CDR3 runs to 17 residues. Germline-derived CDR1 and CDR2 are MNHNS and SASEGT. J gave up 2 bases and V 0 bases, and 6 bases lay outside the gene matches. Here the CDR3 DNA reads TGTGCCAGCAGTGAAGCCGTCGGGACAGGGCCCACAGATACGCAGTATTTT. It encodes CASSEAVGTGPTDTQYF.

Points on this clone: A read error may account for a junction end that differs from germline. The rearrangement links TRBV6-6 to TRBJ1-1; a possible D gene is TRBD1 (5 bases). The CDR3 loop spans 16 amino acids. The germline gives CDR1 MNHNY, CDR2 SVGAGI (reference sequence). This chain's CDR3 is CASSYSRTGSGTGAFF. The CDR3 DNA reads as TGTGCCAGCAGTTACTCAAGGACCGGCAGCGGGACTGGAGCTTTCTTT.

The rearrangement joins TRBV29-1 to TRBJ2-3, with 8 bases fitting TRBD1. In germline, CDR1 is SQVTM, CDR2 ANQGSEA. The CDR3 consists of 15 residues. The trim removed 0 bases at V and 1 base at J, leaving 3 bases unmatched. In nucleotides, the CDR3 is TGCAGCGTTGAAGATCTGGGACAGGGCACAGATACGCAGTATTTT. It translates to CSVEDLGQGTDTQYF.

This clone was detected a few times. CDR3 in DNA: TGTGCCAGCTTTAGGCAGCCCCAGCATTTT. It translates to CASFRQPQHF. The chain couples TRBV21-1 to TRBJ1-5. TRBV21-1 is shown as a pseudogene. This CDR3 contains 10 residues.

The chain joins TRBV5-6 to TRBJ1-1; D gene uncertain. Germline CDR1 and CDR2: SGHDT and YYEEEE. V lost 2 bases, J lost 0 bases, and 14 bases lay in between. The CDR3 sequence is 16 residues long. The CDR3, as DNA: TGTGCCAGCAGCTTTTTTTCTTCCGTCCTGAACACTGAAGCTTTCTTT. It codes for CASSFFSSVLNTEAFF.

This clone has a handful of counts. The chain recombines TRBV19 with TRBJ1-2; no clear D gene. From germline, CDR1 is LNHDA and CDR2 SQIVND (reference sequence). Trimming cost V 2 bases and J 7 bases, with 20 bases left between them. The CDR3 is 16 residues long. The CDR3 DNA is TGTGCCAGTAGTATACAGGCCTCAGCCGGGCAGTCTGGCTACACCTTC. Its protein is CASSIQASAGQSGYTF.

The V and J genes are TRBV2 and TRBJ1-2, with a possible D match to TRBD1 (5 bases). Germline V gene lookup returns CDR1 SNHLY and CDR2 FYNNEI. This CDR3 has 14 residues. Trimming stripped 11 bases from V and 5 bases from J, with 21 bases between. As DNA, the CDR3 is TGTGCCTCAGAACCGGGGGGGAGCGGGTATGGCTACACCTTC. Protein: CASEPGGSGYGYTF.

The rearrangement joins TRBV19 to TRBJ1-1; D may be TRBD1 (6 bases). Between the trimmed V and J ends, which lost 7 bases and 8 bases, there was a span of 20 bases. Germline V gene sequence: CDR1 LNHDA, CDR2 SQIVND (reference sequence). This CDR3 region has 14 residues. CDR3: CASNPGGISSEAFF. DNA for the CDR3: TGTGCCAGTAACCCTGGGGGCATCTCATCGGAAGCTTTCTTT.

The chain joins TRBV6-1 to TRBJ2-6; 9 nucleotides align to TRBD1. Germline CDR1 MNHNS, CDR2 SASEGT. Losses at the gene ends were 2 bases for V and 3 bases for J; bases not matched to a gene: 2. This CDR3 is built from 16 residues. DNA of the CDR3: TGTGCCAGCAGTGAAACAGGGGGCAGTGGGGCCAACGTCCTGACTTTC. The encoded protein is CASSETGGSGANVLTF.